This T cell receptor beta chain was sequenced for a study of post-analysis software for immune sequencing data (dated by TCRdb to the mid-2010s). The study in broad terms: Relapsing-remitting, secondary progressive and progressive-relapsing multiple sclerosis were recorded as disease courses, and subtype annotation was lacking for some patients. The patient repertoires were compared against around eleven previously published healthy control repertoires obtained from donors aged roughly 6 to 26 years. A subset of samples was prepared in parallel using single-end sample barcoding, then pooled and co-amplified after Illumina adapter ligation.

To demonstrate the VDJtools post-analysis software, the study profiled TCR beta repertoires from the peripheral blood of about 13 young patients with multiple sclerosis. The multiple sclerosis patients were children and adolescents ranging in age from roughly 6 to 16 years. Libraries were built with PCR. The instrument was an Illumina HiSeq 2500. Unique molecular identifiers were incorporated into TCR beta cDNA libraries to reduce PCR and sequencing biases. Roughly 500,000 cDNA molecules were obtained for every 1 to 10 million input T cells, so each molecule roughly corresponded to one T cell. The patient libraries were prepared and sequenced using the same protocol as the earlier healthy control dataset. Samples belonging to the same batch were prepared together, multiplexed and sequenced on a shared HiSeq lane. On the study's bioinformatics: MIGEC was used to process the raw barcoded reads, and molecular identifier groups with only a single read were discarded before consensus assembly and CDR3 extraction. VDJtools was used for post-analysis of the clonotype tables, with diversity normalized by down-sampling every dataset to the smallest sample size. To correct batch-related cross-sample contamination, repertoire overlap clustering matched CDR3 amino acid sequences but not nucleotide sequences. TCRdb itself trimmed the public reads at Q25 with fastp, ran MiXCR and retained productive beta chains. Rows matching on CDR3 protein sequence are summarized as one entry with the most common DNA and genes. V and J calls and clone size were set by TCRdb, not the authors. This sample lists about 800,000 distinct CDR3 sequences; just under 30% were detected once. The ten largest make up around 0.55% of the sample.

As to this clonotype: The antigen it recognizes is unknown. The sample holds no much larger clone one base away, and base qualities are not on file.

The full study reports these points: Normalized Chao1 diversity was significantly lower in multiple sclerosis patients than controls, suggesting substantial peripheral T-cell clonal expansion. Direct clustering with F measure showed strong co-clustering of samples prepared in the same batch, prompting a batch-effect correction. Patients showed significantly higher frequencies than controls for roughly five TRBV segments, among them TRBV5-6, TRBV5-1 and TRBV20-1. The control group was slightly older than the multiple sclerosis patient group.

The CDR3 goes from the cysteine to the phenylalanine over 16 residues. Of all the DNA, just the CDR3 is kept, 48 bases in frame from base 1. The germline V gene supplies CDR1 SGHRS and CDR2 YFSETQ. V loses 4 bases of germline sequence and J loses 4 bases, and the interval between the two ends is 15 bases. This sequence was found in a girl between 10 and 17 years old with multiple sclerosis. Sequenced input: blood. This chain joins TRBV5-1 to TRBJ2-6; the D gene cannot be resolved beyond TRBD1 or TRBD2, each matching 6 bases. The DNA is TGCGCCAGCAGCCTTATTCCGGGGGCGGGGGCCAACGTCCTGACTTTC. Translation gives CASSLIPGAGANVLTF.